This T cell receptor beta chain was identified during a study of blood T cell repertoires in COVID-19. In the study overall: Material from acute and convalescent COVID-19 was sourced from the United States, Italy and Spain. PBMCs, B-cell-depleted T cells, or T cells provided the cDNA or gDNA that made up the material.

The sample holds one count of this clone. In the study's own analysis: For nucleated cells, counts were estimated from reference gene primer amplification. The protocol was immunoSEQ multiplex PCR, while the TCRdb copy is restricted to in-frame clones and leaves out a portion. That table supplies the V and J calls and clone size; D and trimming were determined from the DNA. Among about 160,000 clones listed, roughly 80% were seen once. This CDR3 is 18 amino acids long. After removal of 0 bases from V and 3 bases from J, the junction contained 5 bases not matched to a gene. Germline assignment: CDR1 SGHRS and CDR2 YFSETQ.

V and J are TRBV5-1 and TRBJ2-3; 15 bases fit TRBD2. What was sequenced was peripheral blood. This clonotype was obtained from a man in his 70s with acute or convalescent COVID-19. The CDR3 DNA is TGCGCCAGCAGCTTGGCAGGGACTAGCGGGGGGATGACAGATACGCAGTATTTT. As protein: CASSLAGTSGGMTDTQYF.